This T cell receptor beta chain was sequenced during a study of blood T cell repertoires in COVID-19. Across the whole study: PBMCs, B-cell-depleted T cells, or T cells were the source of the cDNA or gDNA that made up the material.

Germline loops: CDR1 MGHDK, CDR2 SYGVNS. V lost 5 bases and J lost 6; bases outside the gene matches: 5. The CDR3 consists of 14 residues. The table came from immunoSEQ multiplex PCR; TCRdb's copy has only in-frame clones and leaves some out. The sample carries some 42,000 clones, 60% to 80% recorded once. The TCR originated in a woman aged 70 to 79 with acute or convalescent COVID-19. Sequencing input: peripheral blood. The rearrangement joins TRBV25-1 to TRBJ1-5; 9 bases are a match to TRBD1. This CDR3 is CASSHRGLGQPQHF. The CDR3 DNA reads TGTGCCAGCAGTCACAGGGGGCTGGGTCAGCCCCAGCATTTT.